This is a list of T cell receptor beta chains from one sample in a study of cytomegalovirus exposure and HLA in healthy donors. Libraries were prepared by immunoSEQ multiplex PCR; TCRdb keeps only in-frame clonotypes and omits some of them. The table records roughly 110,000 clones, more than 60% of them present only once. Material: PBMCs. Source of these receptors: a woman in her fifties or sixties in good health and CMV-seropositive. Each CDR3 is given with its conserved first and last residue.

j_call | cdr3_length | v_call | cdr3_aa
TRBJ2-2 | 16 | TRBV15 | CATSRLLAGDTGELFF
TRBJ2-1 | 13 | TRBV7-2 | CAAGGPIYNEQFF
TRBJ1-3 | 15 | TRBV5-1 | CASRAWASSGNTIYF
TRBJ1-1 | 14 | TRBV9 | CASSVQALNTEAFF
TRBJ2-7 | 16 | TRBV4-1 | CASSPLRTAFPYEQYF
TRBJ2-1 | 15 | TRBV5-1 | CASSPLAGGPNEQFF
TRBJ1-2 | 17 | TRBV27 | CASSNAAGGQGRYGYTF
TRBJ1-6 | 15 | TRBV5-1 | CASSPSPGQGSPLHF
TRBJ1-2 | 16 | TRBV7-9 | CASSASTGSSYYGYTF
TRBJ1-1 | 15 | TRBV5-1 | CASSLVPGGGTEAFF
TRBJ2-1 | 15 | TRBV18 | CASLVVRGGANEQFF
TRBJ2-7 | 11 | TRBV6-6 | CASRGGYEQYF
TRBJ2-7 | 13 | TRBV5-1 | CASSGNTGGEQYF
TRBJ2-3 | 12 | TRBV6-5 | CASRTGTDTQYF
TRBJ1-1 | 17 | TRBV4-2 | CASSQVDRGTLNTEAFF
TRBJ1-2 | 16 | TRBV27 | CASSLSGTGGLGGYTF
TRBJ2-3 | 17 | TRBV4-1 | CASSPSSERAGTDTQYF
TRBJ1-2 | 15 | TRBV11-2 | CASSLEWGPGYGYTF
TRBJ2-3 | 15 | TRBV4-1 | CASNTKQGDTDTQYF
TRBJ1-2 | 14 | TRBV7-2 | CASSYQGADYGYTF
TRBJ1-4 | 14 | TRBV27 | CASSLNSAIEKLFF
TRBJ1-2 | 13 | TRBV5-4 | CASSQNTNYGYTF
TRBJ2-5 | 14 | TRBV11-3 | CASSAGGNQETQYF
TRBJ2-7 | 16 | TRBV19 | CASSIFRTGGAAEQYF
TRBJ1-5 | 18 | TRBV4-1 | CVSSQEIGLSGNGQPQHF